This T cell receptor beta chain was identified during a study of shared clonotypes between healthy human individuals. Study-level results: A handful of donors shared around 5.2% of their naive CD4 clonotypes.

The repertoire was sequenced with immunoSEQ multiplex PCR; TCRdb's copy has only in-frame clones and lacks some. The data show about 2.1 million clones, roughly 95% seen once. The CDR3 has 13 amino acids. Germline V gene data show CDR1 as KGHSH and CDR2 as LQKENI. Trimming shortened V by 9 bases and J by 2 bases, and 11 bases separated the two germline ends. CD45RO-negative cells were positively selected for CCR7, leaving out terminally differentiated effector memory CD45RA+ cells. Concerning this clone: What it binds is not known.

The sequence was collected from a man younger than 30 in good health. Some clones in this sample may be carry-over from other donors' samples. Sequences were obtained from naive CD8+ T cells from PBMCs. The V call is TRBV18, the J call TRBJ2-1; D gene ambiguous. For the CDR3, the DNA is TGTGCCAGTACGGCAGGCCCCTACAATGAGCAGTTCTTC. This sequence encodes CASTAGPYNEQFF.